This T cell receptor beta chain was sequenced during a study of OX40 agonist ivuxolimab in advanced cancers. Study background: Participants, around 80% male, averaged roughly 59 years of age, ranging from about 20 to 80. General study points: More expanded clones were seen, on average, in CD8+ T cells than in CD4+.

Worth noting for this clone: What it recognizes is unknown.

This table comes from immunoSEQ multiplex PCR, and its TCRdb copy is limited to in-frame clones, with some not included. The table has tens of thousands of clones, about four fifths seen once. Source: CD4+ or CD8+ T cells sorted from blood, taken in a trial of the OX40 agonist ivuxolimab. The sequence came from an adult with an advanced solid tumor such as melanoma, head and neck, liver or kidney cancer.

The CDR3 region is CASSDPRDRGNTGELFF. CDR3 bases: TGTGCCAGCAGTGACCCCCGGGACAGGGGGAACACCGGGGAGCTGTTTTTT. The rearrangement uses TRBV6-1 and TRBJ2-2; 10 positions match TRBD1. The CDR3 extends over 17 amino acids. V trimming: 3 bases; J trimming: 1 base; junction bases outside the gene matches: 5. CDR1 and CDR2 (germline): MNHNS, SASEGT.